This T cell receptor beta chain emerged from a study of regulatory T cells in long-lasting Graves disease. The study, taken as a whole, reports: Segments TRBV28, TRBJ1-2 and TRBJ2-5 showed preferential usage in persistent disease.

Concerning this clonotype itself: What it recognizes is unknown.

The time point was: persistent/refractory GD, antithyroid drugs over 5 years with positive TRAb. Scientists built the TCR library using RNA that was extracted from PBMCs. In Xi'an, China, an endocrinology department was the source of patients. Peripheral blood, at 8 to 9 milliliters, went into EDTA tubes. Trimming removed 4 bases from V and 2 bases from J; junction bases left unmatched: 8. The germline V gene has CDR1 MNHEY and CDR2 SVGAGI. This CDR3 is built from 16 residues. Building of the TCR beta libraries involved iRepertoire HTBI primers and Arm-PCR of CDR3 regions. A single record per CDR3 protein comes from TCRdb applying MiXCR to the multiplex PCR reads. The sample lists hundreds of thousands of distinct CDR3 sequences, roughly a fifth seen once, with roughly an eighth in the top ten.

The gene calls are TRBV6-5 and TRBJ1-5, with 7 positions matching TRBD1. The receptor was derived from a female donor with Graves disease. The material was peripheral blood mononuclear cells (PBMCs), obtained when the disease was refractory, from a patient treated with antithyroid drugs. CDR3 loop: CASSSSITGGNQPQHF. Written as DNA, the CDR3 is TGTGCCAGCAGTTCCTCGATCACAGGGGGCAATCAGCCCCAGCATTTT.